A single sample gave rise to the 29 T cell receptor beta chains below, sequenced in a study of T cells in Graves' hyperthyroidism and ophthalmopathy. From RNA transcripts, TCR beta CDR3 regions were amplified. During a first-round RT-PCR of the TCR CDR3, the HTBI primer set was used. TCRdb used MiXCR to reprocess the multiplex PCR reads, holding one entry per CDR3 protein. Of around 300,000 distinct CDR3 sequences listed, about an eighth are singletons. Sequenced sample: blood. The source of these receptors is a woman under 40 with Graves' hyperthyroidism that later progressed to Graves' ophthalmopathy.

Remarks on this clonotype: This may arise from a read error, as a much more abundant clone is one base away. The rearrangement links TRBV27 to TRBJ2-1, with 9 bases aligning to TRBD1. The CDR3 is 16 amino acids. CDR1 is MNHEY and CDR2 is SMNVEV in the germline V gene (reference sequence). CDR3 protein: CAGSLIGTGSWYEQFF. In DNA form, the CDR3 reads TGTGCCGGCAGTTTAATCGGGACAGGGTCTTGGTATGAGCAGTTCTTC.

This clonotype was seen many times. The chain is built from TRBV20-1 and TRBJ1-5; 7 bases line up with TRBD1. The CDR3 is made up of 12 amino acids. Germline CDR1 is DFQATT and CDR2 is SNEGSKA (reference sequence). Trimming removed 5 bases from V and 6 bases from J; junction bases left unmatched: 4. The CDR3 loop reads CSASTGLQPQHF. DNA for the CDR3: TGCAGTGCTTCGACAGGGCTTCAGCCCCAGCATTTT.

This clonotype was counted at least ten times. The chain carries TRBV20-1 and TRBJ2-7; TRBD1 agrees at 8 bases. The length of the CDR3 is 13 residues. V dropped 7 bases and J dropped 6; count of bases not matched to a gene: 11. Germline V CDR1 and CDR2: DFQATT, SNEGSKA (reference sequence). The CDR3 loop is CSVGPGQGAEQYF. CDR3 coding DNA: TGCAGTGTCGGGCCTGGACAGGGTGCCGAGCAGTACTTC.

The rearrangement joins TRBV11-2 to TRBJ2-7, with 7 positions matching TRBD2. The CDR3 totals 13 residues. The V gene's germline CDR1 is SGHAT and CDR2 FQNNGV. Trimming took 5 bases from V and 6 from J; bases not matched to a gene: 7. CDR3 DNA sequence: TGTGCCAGCAGCCCCCGCGGGGGACGCGAGCAGTACTTC. Encoded protein: CASSPRGGREQYF.

This clonotype was observed many times. In DNA form, the CDR3 reads TGTGCCAGTAGTATAAGGTTTAGCGGGAGAGAGAATGAGCAGTTCTTC. As protein: CASSIRFSGRENEQFF. The V call is TRBV19, the J call TRBJ2-1; 9 bases are a match to TRBD2. CDR3 length equals 16 residues. The J segment lost 7 bases and the V segment lost 2 bases, leaving 9 bases of the junction unmatched. Per the germline V gene, CDR1 is LNHDA and CDR2 is SQIVND (reference sequence).

This clonotype has a count of ten or more. V gene TRBV6-1 combines with J gene TRBJ1-6; unclear D gene. Deletions cut 6 bases from V and 6 bases from J, with 9 bases between. The V gene's germline CDR1 is MNHNS and CDR2 SASEGT. The CDR3 sequence is 13 residues long. CDR3 in amino acids: CASRDASNSPLHF. Here the CDR3 DNA reads TGTGCCAGCAGGGACGCAAGTAATTCACCCCTCCACTTT.

This clonotype showed up just a few times. The V gene is TRBV10-2, the J gene TRBJ1-1; no definite D call. The CDR3 is 13 amino acids. Trimming removed 8 bases from V and 2 bases from J, with 12 bases in between. Germline lookup yields CDR1 WSHSY and CDR2 SAAADI. CDR3 in amino acids: CASLRSGNTEAFF. The CDR3 DNA reads TGCGCCAGCTTAAGATCGGGTAACACTGAAGCTTTCTTT.

This clonotype was recorded at least ten times. The chain is built from TRBV3-1 and TRBJ2-1, with TRBD2 matching 7 bases. The CDR3 has 16 residues. CDR1 LGHDT and CDR2 YNNKEL come from the germline V gene (reference sequence). J was trimmed by 5 bases and V by 4 bases; bases with no gene match: 11. The CDR3 protein is CASSPPRGRSNNEQFF. The CDR3 bases are TGTGCCAGCAGCCCTCCTCGCGGGAGAAGTAACAATGAGCAGTTCTTC.

The CDR3 loop reads CSASSASSPRARQETQYF. CDR3 in DNA: TGCAGTGCTAGTAGTGCCAGCAGCCCGCGGGCCAGACAAGAGACCCAGTACTTC. The chain is built from TRBV20-1 and TRBJ2-5; TRBD2 might be the D (5 bases). Germline V lookup: CDR1 DFQATT, CDR2 SNEGSKA (reference sequence). The CDR3 is 18 residues long. Trimming took 3 bases from V and 2 from J, leaving 25 bases between them.

This clonotype occurred many times. The gene calls are TRBV12-3 or TRBV12-4 and TRBJ1-1; no reliable D call. The CDR3 loop spans 14 amino acids. Trimming cost V 5 bases and J 1 base, with 11 bases left between them. This CDR3 is CASSLGGRNTEAFF. CDR3 sequence (DNA): TGTGCCAGCAGTCTAGGTGGGCGGAACACTGAAGCTTTCTTT.

This clonotype has a count of ten or more. One junction end does not reproduce the germline sequence, and a read error may be involved. V is TRBV2 and J is TRBJ1-1; D is ambiguous. The CDR3 contains 11 residues. CDR1 is SNHLY and CDR2 is FYNNEI in the germline V gene. The CDR3 loop reads CASSEEPGAFF. CDR3 in DNA: TGTGCCAGCAGCGAAGAACCGGGGGCTTTCTTT.

With regard to this clonotype: A much larger clone is a single base away; this may be a read error. This rearrangement joins TRBV28 to TRBJ1-1; D is possibly TRBD1 (5 bases). Germline CDR1 and CDR2: MDHEN and SYDVKM. The V end lost 7 bases, the J end lost 11 bases, and 23 bases lay between the germline ends. The CDR3 spans 14 residues. The CDR3 nucleotides are TGTGCCAGCACCACTGGGGGGAAGGGCTCGGTGGCTTTCTTT. Translated, it gives CASTTGGKGSVAFF.

This clonotype was seen many times. The chain combines TRBV6-1 with TRBJ1-1; no definite D call. Germline lookup yields CDR1 MNHNS and CDR2 SASEGT. The germline V and J ends were trimmed by 8 bases and 2 bases, with 15 bases remaining between them. The CDR3 spans 14 residues. CDR3 bases: TGTGCCAGCGAGAATCAGAGATCTAACACTGAAGCTTTCTTT. The encoded protein is CASENQRSNTEAFF.

This clonotype was picked up many times. CDR3 sequence reads: CAWSPTGNQPQHF. The CDR3 DNA follows: TGTGCCTGGAGTCCTACAGGGAATCAGCCCCAGCATTTT. The chain combines TRBV30 with TRBJ1-5, with a weak D call TRBD1 (6 bases). Germline CDR1 is GTSNPN and CDR2 is SVGIG (reference sequence). Trimming took off 2 bases at V and 4 bases at J, with 9 bases between the two ends. The CDR3 has 13 residues.

This clonotype was counted ten times or more. The chain has TRBV12-3 or TRBV12-4 and TRBJ2-7; D is ambiguous. The length of the CDR3 is 12 residues. Deletions cut 1 base from V and 3 bases from J, with 4 bases between. The CDR3 sequence is CASSLVDYEQYF. CDR3 bases: TGTGCCAGCAGTTTAGTCGACTACGAGCAGTACTTC.

This clonotype was observed many times. The genes are TRBV5-1 and TRBJ2-3, with unresolved D. The CDR3 is 13 residues long. CDR1 and CDR2 (germline): SGHRS, YFSETQ. V lost 0 bases and J lost 14, with 16 bases in between. This chain's CDR3 is CASSLEILPERYF. The CDR3 DNA reads as TGCGCCAGCAGCTTGGAAATCTTGCCCGAAAGGTATTTT.

This clonotype was counted at least ten times. The chain is built from TRBV3-1 and TRBJ2-5; TRBD1 or TRBD2 may be the D gene (5 bases each). Deletions cut 4 bases from V and 4 bases from J, with 16 bases between. The CDR3 runs to 15 residues. The germline V gene has CDR1 LGHDT and CDR2 YNNKEL (reference sequence). The CDR3 reads CASSPLGERGETQYF. CDR3 sequence (DNA): TGTGCCAGCAGCCCCTTAGGGGAGAGGGGAGAGACCCAGTACTTC.

V is TRBV2 and J is TRBJ2-2, with unresolved D. Germline lookup yields CDR1 SNHLY and CDR2 FYNNEI. The V end lost 10 bases, the J end lost 5 bases, and 17 bases lay between the germline ends. The CDR3 has 14 residues. The chain's CDR3 is CATSWGGRTGELFF. The CDR3 DNA sequence: TGTGCCACCTCGTGGGGTGGTAGGACCGGGGAGCTGTTTTTT.

This clonotype was observed at least ten times. This chain uses TRBV27 with TRBJ1-1; tentatively, D is TRBD1 (6 bases). The CDR3 covers 12 residues. Between the trimmed V and J ends, which lost 7 bases and 3 bases, there was a span of 9 bases. Germline V gene lookup returns CDR1 MNHEY and CDR2 SMNVEV (reference sequence). This CDR3 is CASKGGHTEAFF. CDR3 DNA: TGTGCCAGCAAGGGGGGCCACACTGAAGCTTTCTTT.

This clonotype showed up just a few times. J is TRBJ2-1 and V is TRBV5-1; 11 nucleotides agree with TRBD2. Germline CDR1 reads SGHRS; CDR2 reads YFSETQ. Trimming at V came to 6 bases and at J to 5 bases, leaving 10 bases not matched to a gene. This CDR3 is built from 16 residues. CDR3: CASNIGGTSGNNEQFF. For the CDR3, the DNA is TGCGCCAGCAACATTGGGGGGACTAGCGGAAACAATGAGCAGTTCTTC. The entire variable domain, with the rest obtained from reference TRBV5-1 and TRBJ2-1, is as follows: KAGVTQTPRYLIKTRGQQVTLSCSPISGHRSVSWYQQTPGQGLQFLFEYFSETQRNKGNFPGRFSGRQFSNSRSEMNVSTLELGDSALYLCASNIGGTSGNNEQFFGPGTRLTVL.

This clonotype was recorded many times. The chain links TRBV28 to TRBJ2-7, with 12 bases identical to TRBD2. CDR1 is MDHEN, CDR2 SYDVKM, per germline. The CDR3 length is 16 residues. J gave up 0 bases and V 2 bases, and 2 bases lay outside the gene matches. Here the CDR3 DNA reads TGTGCCAGCAGTTTAGCGGGACTAGCGGGCTCCTACGAGCAGTACTTC. Its protein product is CASSLAGLAGSYEQYF.

This clonotype was seen a handful of times. The chain joins TRBV19 to TRBJ1-5; D unclear. Per the germline V gene, CDR1 is LNHDA and CDR2 is SQIVND (reference sequence). This CDR3 has 13 amino acids. V shed 2 bases and J shed 2 bases, with 4 bases lying between them. This CDR3 is CASSIMGNQPQHF. The CDR3 nucleotides are TGTGCCAGTAGTATAATGGGCAATCAGCCCCAGCATTTT.

This clonotype came up many times. The rearrangement links TRBV30 to TRBJ1-1, with D hard to call. Trimming shortened V by 5 bases and J by 7 bases, and 11 bases separated the two germline ends. Per the germline V gene, CDR1 is GTSNPN and CDR2 is SVGIG (reference sequence). The CDR3 length is 11 residues. The CDR3 reads CAWRRRGEAFF. CDR3 DNA: TGTGCCTGGCGGCGGCGCGGTGAAGCTTTCTTT.

Many counts were recorded for this clonotype. The chain carries TRBV13 and TRBJ2-2, with 8 positions matching TRBD2. This CDR3 comprises 14 residues. V gave up 5 bases and J gave up 6 bases; unmatched junction bases: 5. Germline CDR1 reads PRHDT; CDR2 reads FYEKMQ (reference sequence). The DNA of the CDR3 is TGTGCCAGCAGCCTCAGACTAGCGTCCGGGGAGCTGTTTTTT. Its translation: CASSLRLASGELFF.

This clonotype was picked up many times. The V call is TRBV6-1, the J call TRBJ2-1; 11 bases align to TRBD2. This CDR3 has 16 amino acids. Germline V lookup: CDR1 MNHNS, CDR2 SASEGT. Unmatched junction bases numbered 7, after V lost 7 bases and J lost 2 bases. This CDR3 reads CASTLLSGGAYNEQFF. In DNA, the CDR3 is TGTGCCAGCACCCTACTTAGCGGGGGGGCCTACAATGAGCAGTTCTTC.

This clonotype was seen once. The chain has TRBV12-3 or TRBV12-4 and TRBJ2-6, with 11 bases identical to TRBD2. CDR3 length equals 17 residues. V lost 7 bases, J lost 3 bases, and 8 bases stayed unmatched. Here the CDR3 DNA reads TGTGCCAGCAATCTACTAGCGGGGGAAGTTGGGGCCAACGTCCTGACTTTC. This sequence encodes CASNLLAGEVGANVLTF.

This clonotype has a single count. V is TRBV15 and J is TRBJ2-5, with TRBD2 identical over 7 bases. Germline assignment: CDR1 LNHNV and CDR2 YYDKDF (reference sequence). V shed 1 base, J shed 2 bases, and the junction held 7 bases outside the gene matches. This CDR3 is built from 16 residues. CDR3 nucleotides: TGTGCCACCAGCAGAGCGGGGTGGGAGGGGCAAGAGACCCAGTACTTC. Its translation: CATSRAGWEGQETQYF.

This clonotype was recorded many times. J is TRBJ1-4 and V is TRBV4-3; D unresolved. In germline, CDR1 is LGHNA, CDR2 YSLEER. CDR3 length equals 14 residues. Trimming stripped 1 base from V and 5 bases from J, with 8 bases between. Written as DNA, the CDR3 is TGCGCCAGCAGCCAAGGGAATCAGAATGAAAAACTGTTTTTT. Amino acids: CASSQGNQNEKLFF.

This clonotype was counted only a few times. The V and J genes are TRBV5-1 and TRBJ2-5; the D is unclear. Per the germline V gene, CDR1 is SGHRS and CDR2 is YFSETQ. Between the trimmed V and J ends, which lost 7 bases and 5 bases, there was a span of 12 bases. The CDR3 loop spans 12 amino acids. The CDR3: CASYLEVETQYF. Written as DNA, the CDR3 is TGCGCCAGCTATTTAGAGGTGGAGACCCAGTACTTC. Full variable domain (remainder filled in from reference TRBV5-1 and TRBJ2-5): KAGVTQTPRYLIKTRGQQVTLSCSPISGHRSVSWYQQTPGQGLQFLFEYFSETQRNKGNFPGRFSGRQFSNSRSEMNVSTLELGDSALYLCASYLEVETQYFGPGTRLLVL.